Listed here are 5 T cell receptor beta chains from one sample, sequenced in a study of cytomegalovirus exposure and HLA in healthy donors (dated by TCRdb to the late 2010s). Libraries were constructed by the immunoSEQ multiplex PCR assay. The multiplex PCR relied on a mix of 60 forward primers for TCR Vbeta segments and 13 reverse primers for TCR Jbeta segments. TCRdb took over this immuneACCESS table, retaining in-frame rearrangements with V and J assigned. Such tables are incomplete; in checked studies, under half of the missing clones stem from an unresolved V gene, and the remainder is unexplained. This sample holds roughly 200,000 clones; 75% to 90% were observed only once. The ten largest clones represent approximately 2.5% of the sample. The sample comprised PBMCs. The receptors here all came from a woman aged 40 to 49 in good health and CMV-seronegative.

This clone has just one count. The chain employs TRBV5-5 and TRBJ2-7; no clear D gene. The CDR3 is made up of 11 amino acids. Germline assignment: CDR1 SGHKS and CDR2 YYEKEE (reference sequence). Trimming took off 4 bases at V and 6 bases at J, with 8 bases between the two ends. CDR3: CASSPSFEQYF. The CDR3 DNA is TGTGCCAGCAGCCCCTCTTTCGAGCAGTACTTC.

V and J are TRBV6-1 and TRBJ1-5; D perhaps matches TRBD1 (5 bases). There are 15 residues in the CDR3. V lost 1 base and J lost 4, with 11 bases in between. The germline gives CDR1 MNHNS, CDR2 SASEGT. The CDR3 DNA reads TGTGCCAGCAGTGAAGGACGACAGCCTAATCAGCCCCAGCATTTT. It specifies CASSEGRQPNQPQHF.

The DNA for the CDR3 is TGTGCCAGCAGGACCTACCGACAGGCGTATTCCTACGAGCAGTACTTC. This codes for CASRTYRQAYSYEQYF. The chain uses TRBV28 and TRBJ2-7, with TRBD1 as a possible D gene (6 bases). The CDR3 has 16 residues. The V end lost 6 bases, the J end lost 1 base, and 19 bases lay between the germline ends. Per the germline V gene, CDR1 is MDHEN and CDR2 is SYDVKM.

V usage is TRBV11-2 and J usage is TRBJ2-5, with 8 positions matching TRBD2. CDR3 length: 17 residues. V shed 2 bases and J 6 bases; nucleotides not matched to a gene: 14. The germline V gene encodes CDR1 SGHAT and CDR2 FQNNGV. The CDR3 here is CASSLFSSEGLGQTQYF. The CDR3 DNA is TGTGCCAGCAGCTTATTCAGCTCGGAGGGACTAGGACAGACCCAGTACTTC.

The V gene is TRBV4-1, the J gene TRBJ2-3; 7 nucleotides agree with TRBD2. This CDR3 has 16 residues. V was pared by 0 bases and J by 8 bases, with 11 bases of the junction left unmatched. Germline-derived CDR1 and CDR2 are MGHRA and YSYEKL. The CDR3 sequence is CASSQDIGGSMGTQYF. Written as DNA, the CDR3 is TGCGCCAGCAGCCAAGATATCGGCGGGAGTATGGGTACGCAGTATTTT.